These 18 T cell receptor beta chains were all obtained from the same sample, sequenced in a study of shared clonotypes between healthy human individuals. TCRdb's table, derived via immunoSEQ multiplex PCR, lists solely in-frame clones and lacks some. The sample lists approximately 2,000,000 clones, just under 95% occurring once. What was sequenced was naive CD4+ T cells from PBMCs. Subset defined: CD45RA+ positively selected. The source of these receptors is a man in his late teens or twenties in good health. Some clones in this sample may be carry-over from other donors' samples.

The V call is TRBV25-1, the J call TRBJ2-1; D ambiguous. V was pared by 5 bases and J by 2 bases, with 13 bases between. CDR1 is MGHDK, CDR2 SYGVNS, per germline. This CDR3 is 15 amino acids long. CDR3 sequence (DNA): TGTGCCAGCAGTTATTCACGGGCAACCTACAATGAGCAGTTCTTC. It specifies CASSYSRATYNEQFF.

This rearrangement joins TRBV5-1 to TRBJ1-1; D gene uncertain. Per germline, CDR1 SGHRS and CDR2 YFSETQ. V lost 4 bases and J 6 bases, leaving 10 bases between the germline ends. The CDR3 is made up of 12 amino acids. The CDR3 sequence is CASSPAGSEAFF. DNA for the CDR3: TGCGCCAGCAGCCCGGCAGGTTCTGAAGCTTTCTTT.

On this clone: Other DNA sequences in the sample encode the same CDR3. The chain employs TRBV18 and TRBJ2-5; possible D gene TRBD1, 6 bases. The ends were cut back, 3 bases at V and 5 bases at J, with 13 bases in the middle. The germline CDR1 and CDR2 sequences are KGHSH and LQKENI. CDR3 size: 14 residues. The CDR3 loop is CASSPGQGMETQYF. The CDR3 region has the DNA TGTGCCAGCTCACCGGGGCAGGGGATGGAGACCCAGTACTTC.

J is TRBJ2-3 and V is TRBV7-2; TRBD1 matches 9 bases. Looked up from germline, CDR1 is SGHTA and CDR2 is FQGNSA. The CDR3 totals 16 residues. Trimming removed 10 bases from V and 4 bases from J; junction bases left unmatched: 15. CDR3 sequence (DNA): TGTGCCACCACCCCAGGGGGACAGGGATCTGCAGATACGCAGTATTTT. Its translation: CATTPGGQGSADTQYF.

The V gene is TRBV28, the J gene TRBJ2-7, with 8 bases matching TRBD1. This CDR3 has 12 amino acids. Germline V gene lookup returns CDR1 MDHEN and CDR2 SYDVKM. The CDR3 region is CAKDRASYEQYF. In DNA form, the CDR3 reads TGTGCGAAGGACAGGGCCTCCTACGAGCAGTACTTC.

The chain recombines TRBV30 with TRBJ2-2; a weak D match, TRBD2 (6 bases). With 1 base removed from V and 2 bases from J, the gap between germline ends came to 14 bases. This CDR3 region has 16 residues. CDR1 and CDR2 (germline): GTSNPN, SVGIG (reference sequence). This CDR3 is CAWSAEWGTNTGELFF. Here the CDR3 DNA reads TGTGCCTGGAGTGCAGAGTGGGGGACTAACACCGGGGAGCTGTTTTTT.

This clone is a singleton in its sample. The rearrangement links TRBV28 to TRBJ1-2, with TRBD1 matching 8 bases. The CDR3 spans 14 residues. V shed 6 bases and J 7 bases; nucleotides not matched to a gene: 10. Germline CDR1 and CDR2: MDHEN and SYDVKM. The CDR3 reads CASSQADRGGGYTF. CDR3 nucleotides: TGTGCCAGCAGCCAAGCTGACAGGGGAGGTGGCTACACCTTC.

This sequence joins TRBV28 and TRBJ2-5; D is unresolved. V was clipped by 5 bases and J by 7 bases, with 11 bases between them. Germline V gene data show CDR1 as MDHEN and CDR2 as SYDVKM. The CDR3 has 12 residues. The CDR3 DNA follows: TGTGCCAGCAGTGCACAACCCGGGACCCAGTACTTC. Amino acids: CASSAQPGTQYF.

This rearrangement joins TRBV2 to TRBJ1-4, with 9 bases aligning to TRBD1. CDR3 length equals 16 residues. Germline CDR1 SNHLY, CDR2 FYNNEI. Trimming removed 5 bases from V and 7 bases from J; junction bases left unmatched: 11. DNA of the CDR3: TGTGCCAGCAGTCAAACCACAGGGGGCGGGAGTGAAAAACTGTTTTTT. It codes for CASSQTTGGGSEKLFF. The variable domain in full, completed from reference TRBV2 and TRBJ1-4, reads EPEVTQTPSHQVTQMGQEVILRCVPISNHLYFYWYRQILGQKVEFLVSFYNNEISEKSEIFDDQFSVERPDGSNFTLKIRSTKLEDSAMYFCASSQTTGGGSEKLFFGSGTQLSVL.

CDR3 amino acids: CAWTPGQGLSEQYF. Here the CDR3 DNA reads TGTGCCTGGACCCCGGGACAGGGTCTCTCCGAGCAGTACTTC. The rearrangement links TRBV30 to TRBJ2-7; 9 bases are shared with TRBD1. CDR1 is GTSNPN and CDR2 is SVGIG in the germline V gene (reference sequence). This CDR3 comprises 14 residues. The V and J ends lost 4 bases and 6 bases, in that order; junction bases with no gene match: 10.

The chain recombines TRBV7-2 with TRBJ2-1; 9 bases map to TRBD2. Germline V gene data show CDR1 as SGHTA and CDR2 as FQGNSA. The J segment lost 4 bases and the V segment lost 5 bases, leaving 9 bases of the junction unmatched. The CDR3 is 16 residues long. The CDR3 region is CASSPRTSVKYNEQFF. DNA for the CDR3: TGTGCCAGCAGCCCCCGGACTAGCGTCAAGTACAATGAGCAGTTCTTC.

CDR3 sequence reads: CASLTSGRLGNEQFF. The CDR3, as DNA: TGTGCCAGTCTGACTAGCGGGAGGTTGGGCAATGAGCAGTTCTTC. The gene calls are TRBV28 and TRBJ2-1; TRBD2 aligns across 13 bases. The germline V gene has CDR1 MDHEN and CDR2 SYDVKM. With V trimmed by 9 bases and J by 6 bases, 8 bases remained unmatched. This CDR3 contains 15 residues.

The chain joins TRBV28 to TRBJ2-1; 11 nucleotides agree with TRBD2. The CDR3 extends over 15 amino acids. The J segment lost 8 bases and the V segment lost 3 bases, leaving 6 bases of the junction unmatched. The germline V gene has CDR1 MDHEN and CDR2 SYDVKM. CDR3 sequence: CASSFIAGGVYEQFF. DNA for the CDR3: TGTGCCAGCAGTTTCATAGCGGGAGGGGTCTATGAGCAGTTCTTC.

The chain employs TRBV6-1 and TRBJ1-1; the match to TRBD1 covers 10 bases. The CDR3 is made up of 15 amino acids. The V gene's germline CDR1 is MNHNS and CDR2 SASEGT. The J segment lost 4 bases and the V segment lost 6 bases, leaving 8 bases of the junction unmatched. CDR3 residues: CASSFLTGGITEAFF. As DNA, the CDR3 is TGTGCCAGCAGCTTCCTGACAGGGGGCATCACTGAAGCTTTCTTT.

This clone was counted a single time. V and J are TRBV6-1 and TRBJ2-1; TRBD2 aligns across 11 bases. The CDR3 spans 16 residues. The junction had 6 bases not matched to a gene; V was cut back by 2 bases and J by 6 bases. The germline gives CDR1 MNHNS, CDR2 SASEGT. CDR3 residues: CASSEKRLAGSNEQFF. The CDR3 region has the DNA TGTGCCAGCAGTGAAAAGAGACTAGCGGGATCCAATGAGCAGTTCTTC.

CDR3 sequence: CASSSSLDRSYGYTF. CDR3 in DNA: TGTGCCAGCAGCTCTTCACTCGACCGTTCCTATGGCTACACCTTC. The rearrangement uses TRBV11-2 and TRBJ1-2; no clear D. CDR3 size: 15 residues. V was pared by 4 bases and J by 4 bases, with 16 bases between. The germline CDR1 and CDR2 sequences are SGHAT and FQNNGV.

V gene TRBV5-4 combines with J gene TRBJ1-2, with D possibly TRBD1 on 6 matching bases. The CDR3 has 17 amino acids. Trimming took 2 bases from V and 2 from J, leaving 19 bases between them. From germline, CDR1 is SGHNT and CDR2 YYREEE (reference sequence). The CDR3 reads CASSLRPGGGPNYGYTF. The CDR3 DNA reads TGTGCCAGCAGCTTAAGACCCGGGGGCGGCCCAAACTATGGCTACACCTTC.

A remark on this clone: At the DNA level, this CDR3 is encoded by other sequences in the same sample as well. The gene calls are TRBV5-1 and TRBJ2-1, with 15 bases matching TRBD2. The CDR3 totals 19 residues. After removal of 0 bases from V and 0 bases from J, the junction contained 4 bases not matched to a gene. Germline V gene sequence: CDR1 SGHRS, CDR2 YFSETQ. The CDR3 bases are TGCGCCAGCAGCTTGGCCGGGACTAGCGGGGGGAGCTCCTACAATGAGCAGTTCTTC. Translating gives CASSLAGTSGGSSYNEQFF. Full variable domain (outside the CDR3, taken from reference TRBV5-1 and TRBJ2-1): KAGVTQTPRYLIKTRGQQVTLSCSPISGHRSVSWYQQTPGQGLQFLFEYFSETQRNKGNFPGRFSGRQFSNSRSEMNVSTLELGDSALYLCASSLAGTSGGSSYNEQFFGPGTRLTVL.